Listed below are T cell receptor beta chains from one sample, sequenced in a study of metastatic and nonmetastatic thyroid tumors. TCRdb re-called the PCR reads through MiXCR. The table lists tens of thousands of clones, just over 4% of them singletons. The sample consisted of blood. The receptors were gathered from a female donor with papillary thyroid cancer or a benign thyroid nodule (not recorded which). Some clones in this sample may be carry-over from other donors' samples. Both conserved end residues are trimmed from each CDR3. Each record gives: J gene, D gene, V gene, CDR3 protein. D genes are given only for firm matches.

TRBJ1-3 | . | TRBV27 | ASSLSRASGNIIY
TRBJ2-3 | . | TRBV6-1 | ASTQLVTQY
TRBJ2-7 | . | TRBV10-1 | ASSGGSSYEQY
TRBJ1-6 | . | TRBV28 | ASNTWSGLGTYNSPLH
TRBJ1-1 | . | TRBV28 | ASTLSGGGNTEAF
TRBJ2-3 | . | TRBV6-2/TRBV6-3 | ASGQWQTSTTDTQY
TRBJ1-2 | TRBD1 | TRBV20-1 | SPNTGDYGYT
TRBJ2-1 | TRBD2 | TRBV6-2/TRBV6-3 | ASSFSGGYNEQF
TRBJ2-6 | . | TRBV9 | ASSVGLPGGGTGANVLT
TRBJ2-2 | TRBD1 | TRBV12-3/TRBV12-4 | ASSFWTGAINTGELF
TRBJ2-3 | . | TRBV27 | ASSLRVRPDTQY
TRBJ1-5 | . | TRBV28 | ASSFPLAFPGEGSNQPQH
TRBJ2-3 | . | TRBV6-5 | ATDSNSLRADTQY
TRBJ2-1 | . | TRBV6-5 | ASSWFSDSYNEQF
TRBJ2-7 | TRBD2 | TRBV5-6 | ASSLGLAGAYEQY
TRBJ2-1 | TRBD2 | TRBV10-1 | ASSGPTSGRDDEQF
TRBJ2-5 | TRBD2 | TRBV6-1 | ASSQPGLAGETQY
TRBJ2-3 | . | TRBV7-9 | ASSFLDGTRGDTQY
TRBJ2-7 | . | TRBV6-9 | ASTWVGEQY
TRBJ2-1 | . | TRBV11-2 | ASSLRTANNEQF
TRBJ2-3 | TRBD2 | TRBV14 | ASSQLPSGSSTDTQY
TRBJ2-1 | TRBD1 | TRBV29-1 | SVEGGQASSYNEQF
TRBJ1-1 | . | TRBV27 | ASRSGTEAF
TRBJ2-3 | . | TRBV9 | ASGPLVSTDTQY
TRBJ2-7 | . | TRBV13 | ASSLGPTYEQY
TRBJ1-5 | TRBD1 | TRBV28 | ASRPSGGVGQPQH
TRBJ1-5 | TRBD1 | TRBV6-2/TRBV6-3 | ASSYSRGGDKPQH
TRBJ1-6 | . | TRBV5-1 | ASSPQDDSPLH
TRBJ1-2 | . | TRBV7-7 | ASSLEGGWGDYGYT
TRBJ2-1 | . | TRBV6-1 | ASSWTSPDYNEQF
TRBJ2-3 | . | TRBV27 | ASSLRLSTDTQY
TRBJ1-3 | . | TRBV7-6 | ASSKTEASGNTIY
TRBJ1-3 | . | TRBV20-1 | SATQGNGNTIY
TRBJ2-5 | . | TRBV20-1 | SAQDGLETQY
TRBJ2-5 | . | TRBV9 | ASSVGQALRETQY
TRBJ2-5 | . | TRBV20-1 | SAPTSSETQY
TRBJ1-6 | TRBD1 | TRBV7-2 | ASSYEGQGNSPLH
TRBJ1-2 | . | TRBV9 | ASSVAPEDYGYT
TRBJ2-7 | . | TRBV7-9 | ASSRGMGLIEQY
TRBJ1-1 | . | TRBV12-3/TRBV12-4 | ASSLGVGFTEAF
TRBJ2-7 | . | TRBV12-5 | ASADFRDGPGQY
TRBJ2-7 | TRBD1 | TRBV6-9 | ASSWGTGSIYEQY
TRBJ2-3 | . | TRBV20-1 | SASPGVGADTQY
TRBJ1-6 | . | TRBV7-3 | ASSLKGSPLH
TRBJ1-1 | TRBD1 | TRBV12-3/TRBV12-4 | ASSKRTGGTEAF
TRBJ1-5 | . | TRBV28 | ASSRTTGNQPQH
TRBJ2-1 | TRBD2 | TRBV3-1 | ASSRGLAGRNEQF
TRBJ2-1 | TRBD2 | TRBV24-1 | ATSDSGTSGRRGEQF
TRBJ2-6 | . | TRBV4-2 | ASSQVSRGSNSGANVLT
TRBJ2-7 | TRBD2 | TRBV9 | ASSASPGTSGTYEQY
TRBJ2-3 | TRBD2 | TRBV6-2/TRBV6-3 | ASKTGLAGGGVDTQY
TRBJ2-1 | TRBD2 | TRBV18 | ASSPAASGSYNEQF
TRBJ2-2 | . | TRBV12-3/TRBV12-4 | ASMLVVGELF
TRBJ2-1 | . | TRBV27 | ANSPDLISYNEQF
TRBJ1-5 | . | TRBV6-2/TRBV6-3 | ASSGSGASGIQPQH
TRBJ1-2 | . | TRBV18 | ASSPGANYGYT
TRBJ1-4 | TRBD1 | TRBV19 | ASSPTGTGGSRVEKLF
TRBJ2-5 | . | TRBV6-1 | ASTQYQETQY
TRBJ1-1 | . | TRBV20-1 | SARDLFGGAFEAF